This TCR beta chain was sequenced for a study of control samples from healthy donors and cancer patients. The CDR3 totals 15 residues. The germline V gene has CDR1 SSHAT and CDR2 FNYEAQ (reference sequence). Repertoires were generated with immunoSEQ multiplex PCR, while TCRdb's copy carries only in-frame clones and drops some. This table has roughly 170,000 clones, about 86% appearing once. A word on this clone: A junction end diverges from the germline sequence, so it may reflect a read error.

The chain employs TRBV7-7 and TRBJ2-3, with 9 positions matching TRBD2. This sequence originates from a woman aged 30 to 39 in good health. Sequencing was done on a sample of blood. As DNA, the CDR3 is TGTGCTAGCAGCACCGGGACTAGCCGCACAGATACGCAGTATTTT. It translates to CASSTGTSRTDTQYF.